This entry describes one T cell receptor (beta chain). Antigen unknown. Data came from immunoSEQ multiplex PCR; TCRdb stores just in-frame clones and leaves some out. The profile shows about 2 million clones, approximately 94% of them singletons. Naive CD8 cells, CD45RO-negative and positively selected for CCR7, excluded terminally differentiated effector memory CD45RA+ cells. These data originate in a study of shared clonotypes between healthy human individuals. Broader study findings: Clonotypes shared by all four sorted-subset donors had higher generation probabilities than non-shared clonotypes.

Per germline, CDR1 SGHDN and CDR2 FVKESK. This CDR3 has 18 residues. Trimming took off 0 bases at V and 0 bases at J, with 17 bases between the two ends. Sequencing input: naive CD8+ T cells sorted from blood. V gene TRBV14 combines with J gene TRBJ1-2, with D uncertain. The clonotype comes from a man between 18 and 35 years old in good health. CDR3 sequence: CASSQEARPRTTNYGYTF. In DNA, the CDR3 is TGTGCCAGCAGCCAAGAAGCAAGGCCTCGGACCACTAACTATGGCTACACCTTC. The full variable domain, completed using reference TRBV14 and TRBJ1-2, is EAGVTQFPSHSVIEKGQTVTLRCDPISGHDNLYWYRRVMGKEIKFLLHFVKESKQDESGMPNNRFLAERTGGTYSTLKVQPAELEDSGVYFCASSQEARPRTTNYGYTFGSGTRLTVV.